This T cell receptor (beta chain) was profiled in a study of tumor-infiltrating lymphocytes in glioblastoma multiforme (dated 2017 in TCRdb). General notes on the study: The study tested whether intratumoral genomic heterogeneity fosters TIL diversity by jointly investigating somatic mutations, TIL diversity and immune response activity. Beyond this particular receptor, the publication reports: The authors noted that sorting T cells into functional subsets, which was not done in the study, would be a future improvement. Generalizability is limited because the TCR and somatic mutation analysis included only one glioblastoma patient. Because T cells carry unequal numbers of TCR transcripts, RNA-based TCR sequencing may distort clone frequencies.

CDR1 and CDR2, per the germline V gene, are SGHAT and FQNNGV. The CDR3 starts with the cysteine, ends with the phenylalanine, and has 13 residues. The entry retains the CDR3 DNA only, 39 bases that are in frame from base 1. This clonotype was detected a few times. The specificity of this receptor is unknown. A read error may account for a junction end that differs from germline. TCRB libraries were built from RNA via three nested multiplex PCR rounds using a modified ARM-PCR protocol with multiple V-beta primers and a C-beta primer. TCRB-specific cDNA was synthesized from approximately 0.54 ug total RNA with ProtoScript II Reverse Transcriptase and a C-beta primer. For the TCRB libraries, no unique molecular identifiers were described. In the third PCR, barcodes and adapters were added over roughly 23 cycles with Deep VentR (exo-) polymerase, after which 250-500 bp bands were gel purified. An Illumina HiSeq 2500 was used to sequence the TCRB libraries with 250 bp paired-end reads. The study's own analysis went as follows. Reads were cleaned with Trimmomatic, merged with FLASH, assigned V, D and J segments with MiGEC, and analyzed with VDJtools. The Shannon-Wiener diversity index, calculated using VDJtools, was used to quantify repertoire diversity. The public reads were run again by TCRdb, first through fastp at Q25 and then through MiXCR, and only productive beta chains were kept. Here each entry gathers all rows of one CDR3 protein and keeps the most common genes and DNA. The V and J calls here are based on TCRdb, not the publication. The sample data list 15,000 or so distinct CDR3 sequences, and around 70% of these were observed just once. The ten largest clones represent under 40% of the sample.

The AllPrep DNA/RNA mini kit was used to purify genomic DNA and total RNA simultaneously from each of the 9 to 10 tumor samples. Every RNA sample had an RNA integrity number above 6.5 and an OD 260/280 ratio above 1.9. The sample taken for sequencing was brain tumor tissue. The chain links TRBV11-2 with TRBJ2-7; the D assignment is uncertain and may be TRBD1 or TRBD2, with 5 bases supporting each. This receptor was identified in a male donor with glioblastoma. The CDR3 in this case is CASSSWDVDEQYF. The DNA sequence is given as TGTGCTAGCAGCTCCTGGGACGTGGACGAGCAGTACTTC.